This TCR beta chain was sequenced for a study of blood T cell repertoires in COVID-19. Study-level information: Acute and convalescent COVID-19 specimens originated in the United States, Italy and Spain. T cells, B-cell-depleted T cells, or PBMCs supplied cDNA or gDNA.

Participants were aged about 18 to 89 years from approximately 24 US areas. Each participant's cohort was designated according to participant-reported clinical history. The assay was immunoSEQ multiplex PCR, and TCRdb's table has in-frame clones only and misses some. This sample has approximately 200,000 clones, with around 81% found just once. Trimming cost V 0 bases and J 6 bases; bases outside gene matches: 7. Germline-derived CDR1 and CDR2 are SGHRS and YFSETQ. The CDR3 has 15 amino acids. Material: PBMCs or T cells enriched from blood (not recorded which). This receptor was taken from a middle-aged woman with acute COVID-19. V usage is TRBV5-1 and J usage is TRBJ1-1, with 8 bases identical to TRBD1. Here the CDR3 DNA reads TGCGCCAGCAGCTTGGACGGCAGGGGGCATGCTGAAGCTTTCTTT. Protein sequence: CASSLDGRGHAEAFF. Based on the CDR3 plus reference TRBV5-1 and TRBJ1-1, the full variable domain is KAGVTQTPRYLIKTRGQQVTLSCSPISGHRSVSWYQQTPGQGLQFLFEYFSETQRNKGNFPGRFSGRQFSNSRSEMNVSTLELGDSALYLCASSLDGRGHAEAFFGQGTRLTVV.